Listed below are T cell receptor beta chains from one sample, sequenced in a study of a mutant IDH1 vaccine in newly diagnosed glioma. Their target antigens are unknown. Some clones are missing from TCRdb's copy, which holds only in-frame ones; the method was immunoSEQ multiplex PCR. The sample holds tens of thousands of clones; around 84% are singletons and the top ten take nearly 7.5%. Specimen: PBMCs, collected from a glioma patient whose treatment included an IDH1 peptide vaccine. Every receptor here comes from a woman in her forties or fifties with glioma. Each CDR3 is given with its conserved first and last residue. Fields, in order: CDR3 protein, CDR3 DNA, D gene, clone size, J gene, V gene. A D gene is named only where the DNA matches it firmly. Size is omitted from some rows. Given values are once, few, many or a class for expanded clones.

CAWRVEGFGEQYF	TGTGCCTGGAGAGTAGAGGGGTTCGGCGAGCAGTACTTC	NA	once	TRBJ2-7	TRBV30
CASSLAENIQYF	TGTGCCAGCAGCTTGGCAGAAAACATTCAGTACTTC	NA	NA	TRBJ2-4	TRBV5-6
CAWEWDRVNTEAFF	TGTGCCTGGGAGTGGGACAGGGTGAACACTGAAGCTTTCTTT	TRBD1	few	TRBJ1-1	TRBV30
CASSRSGLVSRGEKLFF	TGTGCCAGCTCACGATCCGGACTGGTTTCCAGAGGAGAAAAACTGTTTTTT	NA	NA	TRBJ1-4	TRBV18
CASSVGGGRSGEKLFF	TGTGCCAGCAGCGTAGGAGGGGGACGGTCTGGGGAAAAACTGTTTTTT	NA	NA	TRBJ1-4	TRBV9
CASSPWDNQPQHF	TGTGCCAGCAGCCCCTGGGATAATCAGCCCCAGCATTTT	NA	NA	TRBJ1-5	TRBV7-2
CASSLDGETQYF	TGTGCCAGCAGCTTAGACGGAGAGACCCAGTACTTC	NA	NA	TRBJ2-5	TRBV7-6
CASSSHPRGLYQETQYF	TGTGCCAGCAGCTCCCACCCCCGCGGGCTGTACCAAGAGACCCAGTACTTC	NA	NA	TRBJ2-5	TRBV7-2
CSVEEGEDTQYF	TGCAGCGTTGAAGAGGGAGAAGATACGCAGTATTTT	NA	NA	TRBJ2-3	TRBV29-1
CASRRDISYEQYF	TGTGCCAGCAGGCGGGACATCTCCTACGAGCAGTACTTC	NA	NA	TRBJ2-7	TRBV6-6
CASSLGQGATEAFF	TGCGCCAGCAGCTTGGGGCAGGGCGCCACTGAAGCTTTCTTT	NA	NA	TRBJ1-1	TRBV5-1
CASSFDRPSYNEQFF	TGCGCCAGCAGCTTCGACAGACCATCCTACAATGAGCAGTTCTTC	NA	NA	TRBJ2-1	TRBV5-1
CASSWTGVTGELFF	TGTGCCAGCAGTTGGACAGGGGTTACCGGGGAGCTGTTTTTT	TRBD1	NA	TRBJ2-2	TRBV2
CASSKQGVTTGELFF	TGTGCCAGCAGCAAGCAAGGGGTCACAACCGGGGAGCTGTTTTTT	NA	NA	TRBJ2-2	TRBV6-6
CASRPNTGGNTIYF	TGTGCCAGCAGACCAAACACAGGGGGCAACACCATATATTTT	TRBD1	NA	TRBJ1-3	TRBV7-8
CASSARTGDFYGYTF	TGTGCCAGCAGCGCCAGGACAGGCGATTTCTATGGCTACACCTTC	TRBD1	NA	TRBJ1-2	TRBV9
CASSIGTGGAFGNSPLHF	TGTGCCAGCAGCATAGGGACAGGGGGGGCCTTCGGTAATTCACCCCTCCACTTT	TRBD1	NA	TRBJ1-6	TRBV5-4
CASRGGLGSPLHF	TGTGCCAGCAGAGGGGGCCTAGGGTCACCCCTCCACTTT	TRBD1	once	TRBJ1-6	TRBV5-4
CASHTGSGANVLTF	TGTGCCAGCCACACAGGGTCTGGGGCCAACGTCCTGACTTTC	NA	NA	TRBJ2-6	TRBV6-1
CASSLANNEKLFF	TGTGCCAGCAGTTTGGCCAATAATGAAAAACTGTTTTTT	NA	once	TRBJ1-4	TRBV28
CASSVNPGGLYNEQFF	TGTGCCAGCAGCGTTAATCCCGGGGGGCTCTACAATGAGCAGTTCTTC	NA	NA	TRBJ2-1	TRBV9
CASSEGQGISYTF	TGTGCCAGCAGTGAGGGACAGGGTATAAGCTACACCTTC	TRBD1	NA	TRBJ1-2	TRBV25-1
CASRPGAGAARPQHF	TGTGCCAGTAGACCCGGGGCAGGGGCCGCCCGGCCCCAGCATTTT	NA	NA	TRBJ1-5	TRBV19
CASSVTTAQNTEAFF	TGCGCCAGCAGCGTAACGACAGCGCAGAACACTGAAGCTTTCTTT	NA	NA	TRBJ1-1	TRBV5-1
CASSVDPGGRQPQHF	TGTGCCAGCAGCGTAGATCCAGGGGGCAGACAGCCCCAGCATTTT	TRBD1	once	TRBJ1-5	TRBV9
CASSWIYGYEQYF	TGTGCCAGCAGTTGGATTTACGGCTACGAGCAGTACTTC	NA	NA	TRBJ2-7	TRBV27
CASSPSLNTEAFF	TGTGCCAGCAGTCCATCTTTAAACACTGAAGCTTTCTTT	NA	few	TRBJ1-1	TRBV2
CASSSWDSGANVLTF	TGTGCCAGCAGCTCCTGGGACTCTGGGGCCAACGTCCTGACTTTC	NA	NA	TRBJ2-6	TRBV6-5
CASSEDQGDRLRKTQYF	TGTGCCAGCAGTGAAGACCAGGGGGACAGGCTCCGCAAGACCCAGTACTTC	TRBD1	NA	TRBJ2-5	TRBV2
CARSDGMVSNQPQHF	TGTGCCAGAAGCGATGGGATGGTTAGCAATCAGCCCCAGCATTTT	NA	once	TRBJ1-5	TRBV5-3
CASSRLETDTQYF	TGTGCCAGCAGTCGACTCGAGACGGATACGCAGTATTTT	NA	few	TRBJ2-3	TRBV6-4
CASSLGSETQYF	TGCGCCAGCAGCTTGGGGTCGGAGACCCAGTACTTC	NA	NA	TRBJ2-5	TRBV5-1
CASIITPSQGIYGYTF	TGCGCCAGCATCATCACCCCGTCTCAGGGCATCTATGGCTACACCTTC	NA	NA	TRBJ1-2	TRBV5-1
CSARLGQGNQPQHF	TGCAGCGCTCGGTTGGGGCAGGGCAATCAGCCCCAGCATTTT	NA	NA	TRBJ1-5	TRBV29-1
CASSPDGRRDTEAFF	TGTGCCAGCAGCCCGGACGGGCGGCGAGACACTGAAGCTTTCTTT	NA	NA	TRBJ1-1	TRBV11-2